Presented here are 21 T cell receptor beta chains from one specimen sequenced in a study of PD-1 blockade in classical Hodgkin lymphoma. Assay used: immunoSEQ multiplex PCR; TCRdb lists only in-frame clones, some missing. The top ten clones hold roughly 9.6% of a sample with some 50,000 clones, 73% of them seen once. Each patient's relapse followed autologous stem cell transplantation, and brentuximab vedotin exposure varied. The source material was peripheral blood mononuclear cells (PBMCs), sampled at baseline. Source of these receptors: a human donor with classical Hodgkin lymphoma.

This chain uses TRBV7-2 with TRBJ2-3, with D possibly being TRBD1 or TRBD2 (5 bases each). The CDR3 spans 15 residues. The V end lost 5 bases, the J end lost 5 bases, and 17 bases lay between the germline ends. Germline loops: CDR1 SGHTA, CDR2 FQGNSA. CDR3 DNA: TGTGCCAGCAGCCCTCAACTAGATAGGGGAGATACGCAGTATTTT. Protein sequence: CASSPQLDRGDTQYF.

The rearrangement uses TRBV5-1 and TRBJ1-4; a possible D gene is TRBD1 (5 bases). This CDR3 spans 14 amino acids. V was cut by 3 bases and J by 5 bases, with 11 bases left in between. In germline, CDR1 is SGHRS, CDR2 YFSETQ. The CDR3 coding sequence is TGCGCCAGCAGCTGGGGCGGGGGGAATGAAAAACTGTTTTTT. Its translation is CASSWGGGNEKLFF.

This clone is categorized as large. The CDR3 region has the DNA TGTGCCTGGAGTCAACAGTCAGGGATCTATGGCTACACCTTC. Translated: CAWSQQSGIYGYTF. The chain has TRBV30 and TRBJ1-2; the D gene is possibly TRBD1 (5 bases). The V gene's germline CDR1 is GTSNPN and CDR2 SVGIG (reference sequence). This CDR3 region has 14 residues. V was shortened by 2 bases and J by 4 bases, with 14 bases between the two germline ends.

This clone has a single count. The chain links TRBV9 to TRBJ2-7, with TRBD2 matching 8 bases. CDR3 size: 14 residues. The germline V gene has CDR1 SGDLS and CDR2 YYNGEE. V trimming: 4 bases; J trimming: 2 bases; junction bases outside the gene matches: 5. The CDR3 loop is CASSLGLAPYEQYF. CDR3 nucleotides: TGTGCCAGCAGCCTCGGACTAGCCCCCTACGAGCAGTACTTC.

The chain combines TRBV5-1 with TRBJ2-7, with D perhaps being TRBD1 or TRBD2 (5 bases each). The CDR3 length is 15 residues. V gave up 0 bases and J gave up 6 bases, with 16 bases separating them. Germline assignment: CDR1 SGHRS and CDR2 YFSETQ. CDR3 sequence: CASSLAWGSLGEQYF. CDR3 DNA sequence: TGCGCCAGCAGCTTGGCCTGGGGGTCCTTGGGCGAGCAGTACTTC.

J is TRBJ2-7 and V is TRBV11-1, with 9 nucleotides matching TRBD1. The CDR3 has 15 amino acids. The junction had 4 bases not matched to a gene; V was cut back by 0 bases and J by 4 bases. Germline CDR1 and CDR2: SGHAT and FQDESV (reference sequence). For the CDR3, the DNA is TGTGCCAGCAGCTTAGCAGGGACAGGGAGGTACGAGCAGTACTTC. Its translation is CASSLAGTGRYEQYF.

In this sample, this clone turned up once. The chain has TRBV9 and TRBJ1-2, with a possible D match to TRBD1 (6 bases). Germline V gene lookup returns CDR1 SGDLS and CDR2 YYNGEE. The CDR3 sequence is 15 residues long. Trimming stripped 4 bases from V and 7 bases from J, with 20 bases between. The CDR3 bases are TGTGCCAGCAGCCCGACGAAGGGGGGATTGGGTGGCTACACCTTC. It is translated as CASSPTKGGLGGYTF.

The chain employs TRBV9 and TRBJ1-1; perhaps TRBD1 as D (5 bases). Deletions cut 4 bases from V and 1 base from J, with 8 bases between. The CDR3 loop spans 13 amino acids. Germline V gives CDR1 SGDLS, CDR2 YYNGEE. The CDR3: CASSRTPNTEAFF. The CDR3 DNA follows: TGTGCCAGCAGCCGGACACCGAACACTGAAGCTTTCTTT. The full variable domain, in which reference TRBV9 and TRBJ1-1 provide the parts outside the CDR3, is DSGVTQTPKHLITATGQRVTLRCSPRSGDLSVYWYQQSLDQGLQFLIQYYNGEERAKGNILERFSAQQFPDLHSELNLSSLELGDSALYFCASSRTPNTEAFFGQGTRLTVV.

This clone came up a few times. The chain has TRBV5-1 and TRBJ1-2; D is undetermined. In germline, CDR1 is SGHRS, CDR2 YFSETQ. The CDR3 consists of 14 residues. Trimming removed 1 base at V and 4 bases at J, with 11 bases between. The CDR3 DNA follows: TGCGCCAGCAGCTTGCAACATACAAGCTATGGCTACACCTTC. Translation: CASSLQHTSYGYTF.

This clone appeared a single time. This chain links TRBV5-5 with TRBJ1-3, with a possible D match to TRBD1 (6 bases). CDR1 and CDR2 (germline): SGHKS, YYEKEE (reference sequence). The V end lost 4 bases, the J end lost 6 bases, and 14 bases lay between the germline ends. The CDR3 is 14 residues long. CDR3 region: CASSQGLGKNTIYF. CDR3 sequence (DNA): TGTGCCAGCAGCCAGGGGTTGGGAAAAAACACCATATATTTT.

The chain links TRBV29-1 to TRBJ1-2, with TRBD1 matching 7 bases. With 4 bases clipped from V and 4 bases from J, the junction kept 9 bases outside the gene matches. The CDR3 covers 14 residues. Germline lookup yields CDR1 SQVTM and CDR2 ANQGSEA. In nucleotides, the CDR3 is TGCAGCGTTGGGGGCATACAGGGGTCCTATGGCTACACCTTC. Its protein is CSVGGIQGSYGYTF. Full variable domain (missing parts from reference TRBV29-1 and TRBJ1-2): SAVISQKPSRDICQRGTSLTIQCQVDSQVTMMFWYRQQPGQSLTLIATANQGSEATYESGFVIDKFPISRPNLTFSTLTVSNMSPEDSSIYLCSVGGIQGSYGYTFGSGTRLTVV.

V and J are TRBV7-8 and TRBJ1-6; maybe TRBD1 (5 bases). The CDR3 covers 16 residues. Germline CDR1 reads SGHVS; CDR2 reads FQNEAQ. Trimming cost V 1 base and J 5 bases, with 12 bases left between them. The CDR3 reads CASSLDSGADNSPLHF. CDR3 coding DNA: TGTGCCAGCAGCTTAGATTCCGGGGCTGATAATTCACCCCTCCACTTT.

The chain links TRBV6-5 to TRBJ1-1, with D possibly TRBD1 on 6 matching bases. Germline loops: CDR1 MNHEY, CDR2 SVGAGI. V was clipped by 6 bases and J by 4 bases, with 12 bases between them. The CDR3 is 13 residues long. The CDR3: CASRLQGFTEAFF. In DNA form, the CDR3 reads TGTGCCAGCAGGCTACAGGGCTTCACTGAAGCTTTCTTT.

This chain connects TRBV7-9 to TRBJ1-6, with 8 bases aligning to TRBD1. V dropped 6 bases and J dropped 7; count of bases not matched to a gene: 5. The CDR3 consists of 14 residues. Germline V gives CDR1 SEHNR, CDR2 FQNEAQ (reference sequence). The CDR3 DNA follows: TGTGCCAGCAGTTATCGGACAGGGAATTCACCCCTCCACTTT. Translating it yields CASSYRTGNSPLHF.

The CDR3 sequence is CASSLGTEAFF. The DNA for the CDR3 is TGTGCCAGCAGCCTCGGTACTGAAGCTTTCTTT. The V gene is TRBV28, the J gene TRBJ1-1; no definite D call. Per germline, CDR1 MDHEN and CDR2 SYDVKM. The CDR3 sequence is 11 residues long. V was shortened by 6 bases and J by 5 bases, with 7 bases between the two germline ends.

The chain carries TRBV27 and TRBJ2-1, with 14 bases aligning to TRBD2. CDR1 is MNHEY and CDR2 is SMNVEV in the germline V gene (reference sequence). J lost 6 bases, V lost 6 bases, and 7 bases had no gene match. The CDR3 is 16 residues long. In DNA form, the CDR3 reads TGTGCCAGCAGCCCGACTAGCGGGAGGGCCAGCAATGAGCAGTTCTTC. Translating gives CASSPTSGRASNEQFF.

This clone was detected once. V gene TRBV11-2 combines with J gene TRBJ2-1; 8 positions agree with TRBD1. Germline V gene sequence: CDR1 SGHAT, CDR2 FQNNGV. The CDR3 consists of 14 residues. J gave up 8 bases and V 2 bases, and 5 bases lay outside the gene matches. The CDR3 loop reads CASSLTQGVHEQFF. The CDR3 DNA reads TGTGCCAGCAGCTTAACACAGGGGGTGCATGAGCAGTTCTTC.

The gene calls are TRBV5-1 and TRBJ1-1, with unresolved D. CDR1 is SGHRS, CDR2 YFSETQ, per germline. This CDR3 region has 15 residues. V lost 4 bases, J lost 4 bases, and 17 bases lay in between. CDR3 sequence (DNA): TGCGCCAGCAGCCCCGACGGAGATAGGAGCACTGAAGCTTTCTTT. Translation gives CASSPDGDRSTEAFF.

The V gene is TRBV28, the J gene TRBJ2-7; D uncertain. The CDR3 runs to 14 residues. Germline V lookup: CDR1 MDHEN, CDR2 SYDVKM. Trimming pared 2 bases from V and 0 bases from J, leaving 8 bases between. The CDR3 region is CASSLGYSSYEQYF. CDR3 nucleotide sequence: TGTGCCAGCAGTTTAGGCTATAGCTCCTACGAGCAGTACTTC. The complete variable domain, with remaining parts taken from reference TRBV28 and TRBJ2-7, reads DVKVTQSSRYLVKRTGEKVFLECVQDMDHENMFWYRQDPGLGLRLIYFSYDVKMKEKGDIPEGYSVSREKKERFSLILESASTNQTSMYLCASSLGYSSYEQYFGPGTRLTVT.

The chain carries TRBV15 and TRBJ2-1; D is undetermined. V was trimmed by 4 bases and J by 10 bases, leaving 11 bases between them. Germline CDR1 and CDR2: LNHNV and YYDKDF (reference sequence). The CDR3 covers 12 residues. CDR3 sequence (DNA): TGTGCCACCAGCACCGAAGTTGGAGAGCAGTTCTTC. Translating it yields CATSTEVGEQFF.

The chain employs TRBV11-2 and TRBJ1-1, with TRBD1 identical over 7 bases. With V trimmed by 2 bases and J by 5 bases, 5 bases remained unmatched. Germline V lookup: CDR1 SGHAT, CDR2 FQNNGV. The CDR3 runs 14 residues. The DNA of the CDR3 is TGTGCCAGCAGCTTAAACAGGGGACGGACTGAAGCTTTCTTT. Translated: CASSLNRGRTEAFF.